This entry is about one T cell receptor (beta chain). No antigen is known for it. In the same sample, other DNA sequences code for this CDR3. The sample originates from a study of CD8+ T cells in alopecia areata. The trim removed 7 bases at V and 8 bases at J, leaving 2 bases unmatched. CDR3 size: 11 residues. Germline-derived CDR1 and CDR2 are SQVTM and ANQGSEA. Study-wide findings and caveats: In scalp and blood during tofacitinib, many expanded lesional clones persisted. Uncertainty about whether baseline CD8+ expansion is linked to response remains, with one nonresponder. Lesional tissue from the scalp (especially in alopecia totalis/universalis) showed higher clonality than normal scalp.

It was cDNA, reverse transcribed from extracted RNA, that served as the sequencing template. Generated by immunoSEQ multiplex PCR, the TCRdb table keeps only in-frame clones and is missing some. Found here are 200,000 to 250,000 clones, about 50% of them singletons; the top ten hold roughly 1.5%. Described treatment: oral pan-JAK inhibitor, 5-10 mg twice daily. This clonotype was sampled from a human donor with alopecia areata. The sample here was CD4+ T cells sorted from blood, taken at week 4, from a patient treated with tofacitinib. The chain combines TRBV29-1 with TRBJ1-4; 9 bases are shared with TRBD1. The CDR3, as DNA: TGCAGCGCCGGACAGGGGGAAAAACTGTTTTTT. Encoded protein: CSAGQGEKLFF. The variable domain in full, with the rest retrieved from reference TRBV29-1 and TRBJ1-4, is SAVISQKPSRDICQRGTSLTIQCQVDSQVTMMFWYRQQPGQSLTLIATANQGSEATYESGFVIDKFPISRPNLTFSTLTVSNMSPEDSSIYLCSAGQGEKLFFGSGTQLSVL.